A single sample is the source of the 31 T cell receptor beta chains below, sequenced in a study of cytomegalovirus exposure and HLA in healthy donors. The PCR was carried out with 60 Vbeta primers and 13 Jbeta primers. Libraries were prepared by immunoSEQ multiplex PCR; TCRdb keeps only in-frame clonotypes and omits some of them. The sample consists of about 63,000 clones, under 85% of them appearing once. Sequencing input: PBMCs. The origin of the receptors is a man between 45 and 60 years old in good health and CMV-seronegative.

This clone turned up a few times. V is TRBV6-1 and J is TRBJ1-1; D ambiguous. Deletions cut 6 bases from V and 0 bases from J, with 8 bases between. Germline CDR1 and CDR2: MNHNS and SASEGT. The CDR3 length is 13 residues. The CDR3 DNA sequence: TGTGCCAGCAGCCCAACACTGAACACTGAAGCTTTCTTT. Residues: CASSPTLNTEAFF.

The rearrangement joins TRBV12-5 to TRBJ2-1; tentative D call: TRBD1 (6 bases). This CDR3 contains 21 residues. Trimming pared 0 bases from V and 1 base from J, leaving 25 bases between. Germline V lookup: CDR1 LGHNT, CDR2 FRNRAP. The CDR3 protein is CASGLVTPPQTGRLSYNEQFF. CDR3 sequence (DNA): TGTGCTAGTGGTTTGGTAACCCCCCCACAAACAGGGAGACTATCCTACAATGAGCAGTTCTTC.

The chain employs TRBV15 and TRBJ2-5; 10 nucleotides align to TRBD2. The ends lost 1 base at V and 1 base at J; junction bases unmatched: 6. This CDR3 spans 17 amino acids. CDR1 is LNHNV and CDR2 is YYDKDF in the germline V gene (reference sequence). The CDR3 sequence: CATSRAGSGGFQETQYF. CDR3 bases: TGTGCCACCAGCAGAGCGGGTAGCGGGGGGTTCCAAGAGACCCAGTACTTC.

The V call is TRBV7-9, the J call TRBJ1-2; 9 positions match TRBD1. The V gene's germline CDR1 is SEHNR and CDR2 FQNEAQ (reference sequence). Losses at the gene ends were 6 bases for V and 6 bases for J; bases not matched to a gene: 8. The CDR3 sequence is 14 residues long. This chain's CDR3 is CASRPGQGDNGYTF. The CDR3 coding sequence is TGTGCCAGCAGGCCGGGACAGGGAGATAATGGCTACACCTTC.

V gene TRBV7-9 combines with J gene TRBJ2-5; 10 nucleotides match TRBD1. Germline V gives CDR1 SEHNR, CDR2 FQNEAQ (reference sequence). Germline trimming cut 5 bases from V and 2 bases from J; bases unmatched to any gene: 8. The CDR3 extends over 16 amino acids. CDR3 loop: CASSLGDRGPQETQYF. The CDR3 region has the DNA TGTGCCAGCAGCCTAGGCGACAGGGGGCCTCAAGAGACCCAGTACTTC.

The chain carries TRBV5-6 and TRBJ2-1, with 10 positions matching TRBD2. V was pared by 2 bases and J by 8 bases, with 13 bases of the junction left unmatched. CDR3 length: 17 amino acids. Germline V gene sequence: CDR1 SGHDT, CDR2 YYEEEE. CDR3: CASSLGLAGALGDEQFF. The DNA for the CDR3 is TGTGCCAGCAGCTTAGGGCTAGCGGGGGCCCTGGGGGATGAGCAGTTCTTC.

V and J are TRBV25-1 and TRBJ1-1; 8 nucleotides agree with TRBD1. CDR3 size: 14 residues. Trimming removed 6 bases from V and 1 base from J; junction bases left unmatched: 4. Per germline, CDR1 MGHDK and CDR2 SYGVNS. The DNA for the CDR3 is TGTGCCAGCAGAAGACAGGGGCAGAACACTGAAGCTTTCTTT. Its protein is CASRRQGQNTEAFF.

In nucleotides, the CDR3 is TGTGCCAGCACCTCCTCGGGCACAGATACGCAGTATTTT. As protein: CASTSSGTDTQYF. The chain uses TRBV7-2 and TRBJ2-3; D is uncertain. There are 13 residues in the CDR3. The V gene lost 7 bases and the J gene lost 1 base, with 9 bases spanning the gap. CDR1 SGHTA and CDR2 FQGNSA come from the germline V gene.

This clone was seen only a few times. The chain links TRBV11-1 to TRBJ1-1, with D unresolved. Germline V gene data show CDR1 as SGHAT and CDR2 as FQDESV (reference sequence). V was cut by 5 bases and J by 1 base, with 8 bases left in between. The CDR3 runs to 13 residues. CDR3 coding DNA: TGTGCCAGCAGCCTATGGAGGAACACTGAAGCTTTCTTT. Protein product: CASSLWRNTEAFF.

The CDR3 bases are TGTGCCACCGGAGCCTTAAACACTGAAGCTTTCTTT. Translation gives CATGALNTEAFF. V is TRBV10-3 and J is TRBJ1-1; D is ambiguous. The CDR3 has 12 residues. V dropped 10 bases and J dropped 2 bases, with 11 bases sitting between them. CDR1 is ENHRY, CDR2 SYGVKD, per germline.

V and J are TRBV9 and TRBJ2-7, with D tentatively TRBD2 (5 bases). The CDR3 is 15 amino acids. Trimming shortened V by 4 bases and J by 2 bases, and 16 bases separated the two germline ends. CDR1 is SGDLS, CDR2 YYNGEE, per germline. The CDR3 reads CASSQFAGGPYEQYF. CDR3 DNA sequence: TGTGCCAGCAGCCAGTTCGCAGGAGGTCCCTACGAGCAGTACTTC.

V and J are TRBV9 and TRBJ2-5; tentative D call: TRBD2 (7 bases). The CDR3 is 14 residues long. CDR1 is SGDLS, CDR2 YYNGEE, per germline. Trimming cost V 3 bases and J 4 bases, with 13 bases left between them. The CDR3 reads CASSGGGQGETQYF. The CDR3 region has the DNA TGTGCCAGCAGCGGGGGGGGGCAGGGAGAGACCCAGTACTTC.

This clone has a single count. The chain recombines TRBV4-2 with TRBJ2-3, with 11 bases that match TRBD2. The CDR3 covers 20 residues. The germline V gene has CDR1 LGHNA and CDR2 YNFKEQ. V shed 0 bases and J 3 bases; nucleotides not matched to a gene: 14. The CDR3 DNA reads as TGTGCCAGCAGCCAAGACTTCGGGGGGCCACTAGCGGGGGTAACAGATACGCAGTATTTT. Translation gives CASSQDFGGPLAGVTDTQYF.

This chain uses TRBV5-4 with TRBJ1-3, with a weak D call TRBD1 (6 bases). Trimming took off 4 bases at V and 0 bases at J, with 11 bases between the two ends. Germline V gives CDR1 SGHNT, CDR2 YYREEE (reference sequence). This CDR3 has 15 amino acids. In DNA form, the CDR3 reads TGTGCCAGCAGCCAACAGGGCGTCTCTGGAAACACCATATATTTT. It specifies CASSQQGVSGNTIYF. Variable domain in full (rest from reference TRBV5-4 and TRBJ1-3): ETGVTQSPTHLIKTRGQQVTLRCSSQSGHNTVSWYQQALGQGPQFIFQYYREEENGRGNFPPRFSGLQFPNYSSELNVNALELDDSALYLCASSQQGVSGNTIYFGEGSWLTVV.

The CDR3 here is CASSSRTTGSYNSPLHF. CDR3 bases: TGTGCCAGCAGTTCACGAACGACAGGGTCCTATAATTCACCCCTCCACTTT. The chain links TRBV27 to TRBJ1-6; TRBD1 aligns across 7 bases. Losses at the gene ends were 4 bases for V and 1 base for J; bases not matched to a gene: 7. CDR3 length equals 17 residues. Germline V gives CDR1 MNHEY, CDR2 SMNVEV (reference sequence).

V gene TRBV6-1 combines with J gene TRBJ1-2; TRBD1 matches at 9 bases. Germline V gene data show CDR1 as MNHNS and CDR2 as SASEGT. CDR3 length equals 17 residues. V lost 3 bases, J lost 4 bases, and 12 bases stayed unmatched. The CDR3 region has the DNA TGTGCCAGCAGTGACGGGACAGGGCCCTTTTGGTTCTATGGCTACACCTTC. Amino acid sequence: CASSDGTGPFWFYGYTF.

The sample holds one count of this clone. This chain links TRBV19 with TRBJ1-2, with D uncertain. The CDR3 has 14 residues. V lost 4 bases to trimming and J lost 6 bases, with 15 bases between them. Germline V gene sequence: CDR1 LNHDA, CDR2 SQIVND (reference sequence). The CDR3 loop is CASSTSLNGDGYTF. DNA for the CDR3: TGTGCCAGTAGTACCTCATTGAACGGGGATGGCTACACCTTC.

This sequence joins TRBV9 and TRBJ2-5; 10 bases fit TRBD2. With 3 bases clipped from V and 1 base from J, the junction kept 6 bases outside the gene matches. CDR3 length: 16 residues. The germline V gene encodes CDR1 SGDLS and CDR2 YYNGEE. In DNA, the CDR3 is TGTGCCAGCAGCGCCCTAGCGGGGGTGCTCCAAGAGACCCAGTACTTC. This translates into CASSALAGVLQETQYF.

This chain connects TRBV6-5 to TRBJ2-1; weak D call: TRBD1 (5 bases). The CDR3 contains 12 residues. V lost 6 bases to trimming and J lost 7 bases, with 10 bases between them. Germline V CDR1 and CDR2: MNHEY, SVGAGI. CDR3 amino acids: CASRDSKNEQFF. CDR3 bases: TGTGCCAGCAGAGACAGCAAGAATGAGCAGTTCTTC.

In this sample, this clone turned up a few times. The chain couples TRBV29-1 to TRBJ2-7; maybe TRBD1 (6 bases). Trimming shortened V by 7 bases and J by 1 base, and 14 bases separated the two germline ends. Germline V CDR1 and CDR2: SQVTM, ANQGSEA. The CDR3 is 13 residues long. CDR3 coding DNA: TGCAGCGGGAGTCACAGGGAGTCCTACGAGCAGTACTTC. It codes for CSGSHRESYEQYF.

V usage is TRBV5-1 and J usage is TRBJ2-1; TRBD2 matches 14 bases. J gave up 4 bases and V 3 bases, and 9 bases lay outside the gene matches. The CDR3 covers 18 residues. Germline V gene sequence: CDR1 SGHRS, CDR2 YFSETQ. CDR3 loop: CASSYRLAGGRVYNEQFF. CDR3 sequence (DNA): TGCGCCAGCAGCTACAGACTAGCGGGGGGGCGGGTTTACAATGAGCAGTTCTTC.

This chain connects TRBV28 to TRBJ2-3; 7 bases match TRBD2. From germline, CDR1 is MDHEN and CDR2 SYDVKM. Losses at the gene ends were 3 bases for V and 6 bases for J; bases not matched to a gene: 9. The CDR3 is 15 residues long. CDR3 sequence: CASSLAGEVQDTQYF. CDR3 in DNA: TGTGCCAGCAGTTTGGCGGGGGAAGTTCAGGATACGCAGTATTTT.

This clone was picked up a small number of times. The V and J genes are TRBV4-1 and TRBJ1-1, with 7 bases lining up with TRBD1. Germline trimming cut 5 bases from V and 5 bases from J; bases unmatched to any gene: 11. Germline assignment: CDR1 MGHRA and CDR2 YSYEKL. There are 15 residues in the CDR3. The CDR3 DNA reads TGCGCCAGCAGCTACCCGGGGCAGGGGGAGACTGAAGCTTTCTTT. Its translation is CASSYPGQGETEAFF.

V usage is TRBV19 and J usage is TRBJ1-5; D unresolved. This CDR3 contains 14 residues. V was shortened by 2 bases and J by 7 bases, with 12 bases between the two germline ends. Germline CDR1 reads LNHDA; CDR2 reads SQIVND (reference sequence). Written as DNA, the CDR3 is TGTGCCAGTAGTATACCGGAGGTACGGCAGCCCCAGCATTTT. Protein sequence: CASSIPEVRQPQHF.

V and J are TRBV15 and TRBJ2-2; 11 nucleotides line up with TRBD2. The J segment lost 6 bases and the V segment lost 6 bases, leaving 6 bases of the junction unmatched. There are 15 residues in the CDR3. Germline V gene sequence: CDR1 LNHNV, CDR2 YYDKDF (reference sequence). The DNA of the CDR3 is TGTGCCACCAGGGTAGCGGGGGGGCCTTCCGGGGAGCTGTTTTTT. Amino acid sequence: CATRVAGGPSGELFF.

This clone was detected only a few times. The chain carries TRBV18 and TRBJ1-2; 10 bases are shared with TRBD1. The CDR3 loop spans 15 amino acids. Germline V CDR1 and CDR2: KGHSH, LQKENI. V shed 3 bases and J 6 bases; nucleotides not matched to a gene: 7. This chain's CDR3 is CASSPRQGASDGYTF. CDR3 DNA: TGTGCCAGCTCACCTCGACAGGGGGCGTCTGATGGCTACACCTTC. Full variable domain (remainder filled in from reference TRBV18 and TRBJ1-2): NAGVMQNPRHLVRRRGQEARLRCSPMKGHSHVYWYRQLPEEGLKFMVYLQKENIIDESGMPKERFSAEFPKEGPSILRIQQVVRGDSAAYFCASSPRQGASDGYTFGSGTRLTVV.

This chain links TRBV29-1 with TRBJ2-7; D is perhaps TRBD2 (6 bases). CDR3 length: 14 amino acids. The V gene lost 4 bases and the J gene lost 0 bases, with 13 bases spanning the gap. Germline lookup yields CDR1 SQVTM and CDR2 ANQGSEA. The chain's CDR3 is CSVVGGFNSYEQYF. In DNA, the CDR3 is TGCAGCGTTGTTGGGGGGTTCAACTCCTACGAGCAGTACTTC.

The rearrangement uses TRBV5-4 and TRBJ1-2, with 7 bases identical to TRBD1. Germline trimming cut 1 base from V and 8 bases from J; bases unmatched to any gene: 8. This CDR3 spans 14 amino acids. Germline loops: CDR1 SGHNT, CDR2 YYREEE (reference sequence). CDR3 sequence: CASSLYEGAHGYTF. The CDR3 region has the DNA TGTGCCAGCAGCTTGTATGAGGGGGCGCACGGCTACACCTTC.

This chain links TRBV4-1 with TRBJ2-7; 8 nucleotides line up with TRBD1. The germline V gene has CDR1 MGHRA and CDR2 YSYEKL. The CDR3 runs 17 residues. Unmatched junction bases numbered 12, after V lost 5 bases and J lost 0 bases. The CDR3 nucleotides read TGCGCCAGCAGCTACAGTGGCGACAGGGGAAGCTCCTACGAGCAGTACTTC. This encodes CASSYSGDRGSSYEQYF.

This sequence joins TRBV5-5 and TRBJ1-5; 9 nucleotides line up with TRBD1. Germline V gene data show CDR1 as SGHKS and CDR2 as YYEKEE (reference sequence). Trimming took 3 bases from V and 7 from J; bases not matched to a gene: 17. The CDR3 is made up of 18 amino acids. This CDR3 is CASSSYLWDRVVAQPQHF. In DNA, the CDR3 is TGTGCCAGCAGCTCATACCTGTGGGACAGGGTCGTAGCCCAGCCCCAGCATTTT.

This sequence joins TRBV2 and TRBJ2-5; the D gene is possibly TRBD1 (6 bases). The DNA end is more similar to TRBJ2-7, so the J call may be wrong. This CDR3 contains 15 residues. Germline CDR1 SNHLY, CDR2 FYNNEI. The CDR3 region has the DNA TGTGCCAGCACCCTGGTGACAGGTTTCATCAACGAGCAGTACTTC. Translating it yields CASTLVTGFINEQYF.